One sample yielded the 22 T cell receptor beta chains listed below, sequenced in a study of human CD8 memory T cell subsets. TPEX cells were early memory CD8+ T cells (CCR7+ PD-1+ TIGIT+) that had exhausted-like traits. UMI-labeled 5' RACE yielded the TCR beta libraries. After re-calling the 5' RACE reads, TCRdb lists one entry per CDR3 protein, DNA absent. Seen in this sample are around 6,000 distinct CDR3 sequences; the ten most common clones hold about 20%. The sample was CD8+ T cells from PBMCs. The source is a human donor in good health.

The rearrangement links TRBV7-9 to TRBJ1-6. Per the germline V gene, CDR1 is SEHNR and CDR2 is FQNEAQ (reference sequence). This CDR3 has 12 residues. This CDR3 is CASSLVTSPLHF. Together with reference TRBV7-9 and TRBJ1-6, the CDR3 gives the full variable domain: DTGVSQNPRHKITKRGQNVTFRCDPISEHNRLYWYRQTLGQGPEFLTYFQNEAQLEKSRLLSDRFSAERPKGSFSTLEIQRTEQGDSAMYLCASSLVTSPLHFGNGTRLTVT.

V usage is TRBV20-1 and J usage is TRBJ2-7; TCRdb calls TRBD1, which cannot be checked without DNA. The CDR3 runs 13 residues. Germline V CDR1 and CDR2: DFQATT, SNEGSKA (reference sequence). CDR3 protein: CSARGDHSYEQYF.

V and J are TRBV9 and TRBJ1-1; the D gene TCRdb calls, TRBD1, cannot be checked with no DNA. The CDR3 spans 13 residues. The germline V gene encodes CDR1 SGDLS and CDR2 YYNGEE. The CDR3 reads CASSVGTGDGAFF.

J is TRBJ2-7 and V is TRBV7-6; TCRdb picks TRBD2, but there is no DNA to check that call. The CDR3 is 12 residues long. The germline V gene encodes CDR1 SGHVS and CDR2 FNYEAQ. The CDR3 spells CASSKLGHEQYF.

V is TRBV3-1 and J is TRBJ2-1; no DNA is available, so the TRBD2 call from TCRdb remains unchecked. This CDR3 has 17 amino acids. Per germline, CDR1 LGHDT and CDR2 YNNKEL (reference sequence). This CDR3 reads CASSQDAADSPHNEQFF.

The rearrangement joins TRBV7-2 to TRBJ2-3; the D call from TCRdb, TRBD2, cannot be confirmed without DNA. This CDR3 region has 18 residues. Germline-derived CDR1 and CDR2 are SGHTA and FQGNSA. CDR3 protein: CASSLTTPSASSTDTQYF.

This sequence joins TRBV3-1 and TRBJ2-7; absent DNA, TCRdb's TRBD1 call cannot be checked. Germline V gives CDR1 LGHDT, CDR2 YNNKEL (reference sequence). This CDR3 region has 14 residues. This CDR3 reads CASSLRDRVYEQYF.

The rearrangement links TRBV11-3 to TRBJ2-2; TCRdb's D call of TRBD1 is untestable without DNA. The V gene's germline CDR1 is SGHNT and CDR2 YENEEA. The CDR3 spans 16 residues. CDR3 sequence reads: CASTDTGTTAPGELFF.

The chain joins TRBV4-2 to TRBJ2-2; the D call from TCRdb, TRBD1, cannot be confirmed without DNA. CDR3 size: 15 residues. Germline loops: CDR1 LGHNA, CDR2 YNFKEQ. The CDR3 reads CASSPVTGNTGELFF.

Frequency places this clonotype as large (0.1 to 1%). The rearrangement uses TRBV6-5 and TRBJ1-1. Germline CDR1 MNHEY, CDR2 SVGAGI. The CDR3 is 14 residues long. The CDR3 reads CASSYDGVGTEAFF.

The chain links TRBV5-1 to TRBJ2-1. Germline V gene lookup returns CDR1 SGHRS and CDR2 YFSETQ. The CDR3 consists of 15 residues. The CDR3 sequence: CASSLTTPHYNEQFF.

This clonotype registers medium-sized by frequency. The chain uses TRBV29-1 and TRBJ1-1; TCRdb picks TRBD1, but there is no DNA to check that call. The CDR3 length is 14 residues. Germline lookup yields CDR1 SQVTM and CDR2 ANQGSEA. This CDR3 reads CSVAPAGQRTEAFF.

CDR3 sequence: CASSYPLGAYEQYF. The chain recombines TRBV7-9 with TRBJ2-7; the D call of TRBD2 rests on TCRdb alone, since no DNA is present to check it. The germline V gene encodes CDR1 SEHNR and CDR2 FQNEAQ (reference sequence). The CDR3 loop spans 14 amino acids.

Frequency places this clonotype as medium-sized. The chain couples TRBV28 to TRBJ1-5. Germline CDR1 and CDR2: MDHEN and SYDVKM. This CDR3 spans 14 amino acids. Here the CDR3 reads CASSLRLGNQPQHF.

The chain links TRBV15 to TRBJ2-5; TCRdb names TRBD1, which stays unverified in the absence of DNA. Germline lookup yields CDR1 LNHNV and CDR2 YYDKDF (reference sequence). This CDR3 comprises 14 residues. CDR3 in amino acids: CATSRGTGIETQYF.

The chain has TRBV29-1 and TRBJ2-7. Germline V gives CDR1 SQVTM, CDR2 ANQGSEA. This CDR3 has 12 amino acids. Here the CDR3 reads CSVQTASYEQYF.

This chain joins TRBV5-5 and TRBJ2-3; TCRdb gives TRBD2 as the D gene, but with no DNA this cannot be confirmed. Germline lookup yields CDR1 SGHKS and CDR2 YYEKEE (reference sequence). The CDR3 runs 15 residues. The CDR3 reads CASSLEAGVTDTQYF.

The rearrangement links TRBV5-1 to TRBJ1-1; TCRdb's D call, TRBD1, is unchecked because there is no DNA. Per germline, CDR1 SGHRS and CDR2 YFSETQ. This CDR3 region has 14 residues. The CDR3 reads CASSLTGVRVEAFF.

The chain is built from TRBV27 and TRBJ2-1; TCRdb outputs TRBD2, but without DNA this stays unchecked. CDR1 MNHEY and CDR2 SMNVEV come from the germline V gene (reference sequence). This CDR3 has 20 residues. The CDR3 sequence: CASSLFFSGVAGEDYNEQFF.

This chain uses TRBV7-9 with TRBJ2-7; TCRdb's D call, TRBD1, is unchecked because there is no DNA. This CDR3 comprises 14 residues. The germline CDR1 and CDR2 sequences are SEHNR and FQNEAQ (reference sequence). This CDR3 reads CASSSDRGQHEQYF.

The rearrangement uses TRBV14 and TRBJ1-3; TCRdb outputs TRBD1, but without DNA this stays unchecked. This CDR3 has 15 amino acids. CDR1 and CDR2 (germline): SGHDN, FVKESK. The CDR3 protein is CASSQSPGAGNTIYF.

The genes are TRBV12-3 or TRBV12-4 and TRBJ2-7. The CDR3 is 13 amino acids. The CDR3 reads CASSPSYTYEQYF.